Given below is one T cell receptor (beta chain) in context. Clones were sequenced by immunoSEQ multiplex PCR, and TCRdb holds only the in-frame ones, with some missing. This repertoire shows over 150,000 clones, roughly 87% found once; its top ten account for about 2.3%. These data are taken from a study of blood T cell repertoires in COVID-19. The sequence was obtained from a woman younger than 45 who had recovered from COVID-19. The sequenced material came from PBMCs or T cells enriched from blood (not recorded which).

This CDR3 is CASSLGASGFYEQYF. CDR3 DNA: TGTGCCAGCAGCTTAGGTGCTAGCGGGTTTTACGAGCAGTACTTC. The chain is built from TRBV7-3 and TRBJ2-7, with 8 bases lining up with TRBD2. Germline CDR1 reads SGHTA; CDR2 reads FQGTGA. This CDR3 spans 15 amino acids. Trimming cost V 2 bases and J 4 bases; bases outside gene matches: 7.